The 6 T cell receptor beta chains reported below all come from one sample, sequenced in a study of cytomegalovirus exposure and HLA in healthy donors. The PCR ran on 60 Vbeta and 13 Jbeta primers. Profiling relied on immunoSEQ multiplex PCR, and the TCRdb table lists in-frame clones only, not all of them. The table has more than 75,000 clones, 70% to 90% seen once. Sequenced sample: PBMCs. Receptors originate from a woman between 18 and 30 years old in good health and CMV-seropositive.

The gene calls are TRBV4-1 and TRBJ2-6; the match to TRBD1 covers 7 bases. Trimming cost V 3 bases and J 2 bases; bases outside gene matches: 13. The CDR3 has 19 residues. Per germline, CDR1 MGHRA and CDR2 YSYEKL. The CDR3 reads CASSQVPPTGPTGANVLTF. The DNA of the CDR3 is TGCGCCAGCAGCCAGGTGCCGCCGACAGGGCCAACTGGGGCCAACGTCCTGACTTTC.

The V and J genes are TRBV5-6 and TRBJ2-1; 13 positions agree with TRBD2. Looked up from germline, CDR1 is SGHDT and CDR2 is YYEEEE. With V trimmed by 5 bases and J by 4 bases, 12 bases remained unmatched. The CDR3 spans 18 residues. CDR3 in amino acids: CASSLRLAGGPLYNEQFF. The CDR3, as DNA: TGTGCCAGCAGTTTGAGACTAGCGGGAGGACCGTTATACAATGAGCAGTTCTTC.

The chain links TRBV6-5 to TRBJ1-2; 8 bases align to TRBD1. The CDR3 covers 15 residues. Losses at the gene ends were 0 bases for V and 4 bases for J; bases not matched to a gene: 4. Germline-derived CDR1 and CDR2 are MNHEY and SVGAGI. This CDR3 reads CASSYSRTGFYGYTF. CDR3 nucleotide sequence: TGTGCCAGCAGTTACTCGAGGACAGGGTTCTATGGCTACACCTTC.

This clone was seen a single time. The chain carries TRBV6-6 and TRBJ2-1, with D maybe TRBD2 (5 bases). The CDR3 has 13 residues. Between the trimmed V and J ends, which lost 7 bases and 7 bases, there was a span of 14 bases. Germline values: CDR1 MNHNY, CDR2 SVGAGI (reference sequence). CDR3 nucleotides: TGTGCCAGCACATCCAACCGGGGAAATGAGCAGTTCTTC. This codes for CASTSNRGNEQFF.

The gene calls are TRBV9 and TRBJ1-5; no firm D call. The CDR3 consists of 20 residues. The ends were cut back, 0 bases at V and 0 bases at J, with 22 bases in the middle. Germline V CDR1 and CDR2: SGDLS, YYNGEE. The CDR3 DNA follows: TGTGCCAGCAGCGTAGCCCAAAGAGAACCCACGATTAATAGCAATCAGCCCCAGCATTTT. It encodes CASSVAQREPTINSNQPQHF.

The chain recombines TRBV7-9 with TRBJ2-5; the D is unclear. Trimming cost V 7 bases and J 13 bases, with 22 bases left between them. Germline lookup yields CDR1 SEHNR and CDR2 FQNEAQ (reference sequence). The CDR3 is made up of 13 amino acids. The CDR3 DNA reads as TGTGCCAGCAACACCGGCGGCTACCCGGCTCGGTACTTC. It is translated as CASNTGGYPARYF.